The sample holds one count of the clone carrying this T cell receptor (beta chain). Its antigen remains unidentified. One base away lies a much larger clone, so this may be a sequencing read error. The record originates from a study of T cells after yellow fever vaccination. The CDR3 covers 15 residues. The V end was cut by 0 bases, the J end by 12 bases, with 18 bases between. CDR1 and CDR2 (germline): SGHNT, YENEEA. The study's findings and limits: Though weaker, the secondary response peaked faster, on day 5 versus 15. Some clonotypes, a small share, were shared between CD4 and CD8 compartments.

A process of 5'RACE template switching, which added a universal primer site and UMIs, was used to make TCR cDNA. Each CDR3 protein is one row after TCRdb ran MiXCR on the 5' RACE reads. Among over 200,000 distinct CDR3 sequences listed, about 7% were seen once. This TCR was sampled from a man under 40 who received the YFV17D yellow fever vaccine. The specimen comprised CD4+ T cells sorted from PBMCs, sampled on the day of the yellow fever booster vaccination. The genes are TRBV11-3 and TRBJ2-1; D is undetermined. CDR3 bases: TGTGCCAGCAGCTTAGATAGTGAAGGAATATATGGGCAGTTCTTC. Residues: CASSLDSEGIYGQFF.